The 17 T cell receptor beta chains in this list originate from one sample, sequenced in a study of CD8 T cells in ankylosing spondylitis. Findings and caveats of the study: Among TCR beta sequences, a motif of fewer than 10 highly homologous variants appeared characteristic of ankylosing spondylitis blood.

The antigens of these receptors remain unknown. TCRdb passed the 5' RACE reads through MiXCR, listing each CDR3 protein once. The sample comprises about 390,000 distinct CDR3 sequences, 20% to 25% of which are singletons, and roughly a sixth rests with the top ten. The source material was blood, either unsorted or a sorted T cell fraction (not recorded which). The receptors were sampled from a male donor with ankylosing spondylitis.

The sample holds one count of this clonotype. The chain employs TRBV18 and TRBJ2-7; TRBD1 agrees at 7 bases. The germline gives CDR1 KGHSH, CDR2 LQKENI. Trimming removed 3 bases from V and 5 bases from J; junction bases left unmatched: 7. The CDR3 sequence is 14 residues long. The CDR3: CASSPPGQPHEQYF. The DNA for the CDR3 is TGTGCCAGCTCACCGCCGGGACAGCCTCACGAGCAGTACTTC. Variable domain in full (rest from reference TRBV18 and TRBJ2-7): NAGVMQNPRHLVRRRGQEARLRCSPMKGHSHVYWYRQLPEEGLKFMVYLQKENIIDESGMPKERFSAEFPKEGPSILRIQQVVRGDSAAYFCASSPPGQPHEQYFGPGTRLTVT.

This clonotype appeared many times. V usage is TRBV10-3 and J usage is TRBJ2-2; possibly TRBD1 for D (5 bases). This CDR3 is 13 amino acids long. V shed 6 bases and J shed 5 bases, with 10 bases lying between them. Germline V gives CDR1 ENHRY, CDR2 SYGVKD. CDR3 protein: CAIRGAETGELFF. CDR3 nucleotides: TGTGCCATCAGAGGGGCCGAAACCGGGGAGCTGTTTTTT.

The chain has TRBV5-6 and TRBJ2-7; no clear D. CDR1 is SGHDT and CDR2 is YYEEEE in the germline V gene. V was trimmed by 4 bases and J by 9 bases, leaving 17 bases between them. The CDR3 is made up of 13 amino acids. The CDR3 DNA reads as TGTGCCAGCAGCGACACATCTCTGCGAGCGCAGTACTTC. Translated, it gives CASSDTSLRAQYF.

The rearrangement links TRBV28 to TRBJ2-2, with 9 nucleotides matching TRBD2. The CDR3 spans 16 residues. V shed 8 bases, J shed 6 bases, and the junction held 13 bases outside the gene matches. CDR1 is MDHEN and CDR2 is SYDVKM in the germline V gene. In nucleotides, the CDR3 is TGTGCCAGCTCTACCCCGAGCGGGAGGAGGCCCGGGGAGCTGTTTTTT. Its translation: CASSTPSGRRPGELFF.

The table lists this clonotype with a few counts. The rearrangement uses TRBV11-3 and TRBJ2-1; 8 bases are a match to TRBD2. Germline V CDR1 and CDR2: SGHNT, YENEEA. The V and J ends lost 5 bases and 4 bases, in that order; junction bases with no gene match: 10. The CDR3 runs to 16 residues. The CDR3 bases are TGTGCCAGCAGCCCCGGGGGTAGCGGGACGTACAATGAGCAGTTCTTC. Amino acids: CASSPGGSGTYNEQFF.

J is TRBJ2-7 and V is TRBV5-1; 8 nucleotides line up with TRBD1. CDR1 and CDR2 (germline): SGHRS, YFSETQ. This CDR3 is 15 amino acids long. After removal of 1 base from V and 3 bases from J, the junction contained 6 bases not matched to a gene. CDR3 nucleotide sequence: TGCGCCAGCAGCTTGATGACAGGGGCCATCTACGAGCAGTACTTC. Protein sequence: CASSLMTGAIYEQYF.

There are a few counts of this clonotype. The V and J genes are TRBV29-1 and TRBJ1-4; 7 bases are a match to TRBD1. The CDR3 covers 13 residues. Per germline, CDR1 SQVTM and CDR2 ANQGSEA. V shed 7 bases, J shed 3 bases, and the junction held 5 bases outside the gene matches. The chain's CDR3 is CSAVTGPNEKLFF. Written as DNA, the CDR3 is TGCAGCGCTGTGACAGGGCCTAATGAAAAACTGTTTTTT.

This clonotype was seen only a few times. The rearrangement joins TRBV14 to TRBJ2-1; TRBD2 aligns across 7 bases. V gave up 0 bases and J gave up 6 bases; unmatched junction bases: 2. In germline, CDR1 is SGHDN, CDR2 FVKESK. This CDR3 is 14 amino acids long. This CDR3 is CASSQELAVNEQFF. The CDR3 DNA is TGTGCCAGCAGCCAAGAGCTAGCGGTCAATGAGCAGTTCTTC.

The chain employs TRBV12-3 or TRBV12-4 and TRBJ2-1, with 8 bases lining up with TRBD2. The CDR3 spans 15 residues. Trimming at V came to 6 bases and at J to 7 bases, leaving 11 bases not matched to a gene. The CDR3 bases are TGTGCCAGCAGGGGGGTTAGCGGGACCGATAATGAGCAGTTCTTC. This encodes CASRGVSGTDNEQFF.

The genes are TRBV4-2 and TRBJ2-3; D is undetermined. V gave up 0 bases and J gave up 5 bases, with 6 bases separating them. The CDR3 is 13 residues long. Looked up from germline, CDR1 is LGHNA and CDR2 is YNFKEQ. DNA for the CDR3: TGTGCCAGCAGCCAAGATATGGAAGATACGCAGTATTTT. Its protein is CASSQDMEDTQYF.

In this sample, this clonotype turned up a few times. The chain carries TRBV11-3 and TRBJ2-2; TRBD2 aligns across 7 bases. J was trimmed by 7 bases and V by 5 bases; bases with no gene match: 7. The CDR3 contains 14 residues. CDR1 SGHNT and CDR2 YENEEA come from the germline V gene. The CDR3 bases are TGTGCCAGCAGCCCCTTCGGGAGGAACGGGGAGCTGTTTTTT. Translated: CASSPFGRNGELFF.

This clonotype was detected only a few times. The rearrangement links TRBV7-2 to TRBJ1-2; maybe TRBD1 (5 bases). The CDR3 contains 15 residues. The V gene lost 5 bases and the J gene lost 4 bases, with 17 bases spanning the gap. Germline assignment: CDR1 SGHTA and CDR2 FQGNSA. CDR3: CASSVWGVLGYGYTF. DNA for the CDR3: TGTGCCAGCAGCGTGTGGGGGGTACTAGGCTATGGCTACACCTTC. Full variable domain (rest looked up from reference TRBV7-2 and TRBJ1-2): GAGVSQSPSNKVTEKGKDVELRCDPISGHTALYWYRQSLGQGLEFLIYFQGNSAPDKSGLPSDRFSAERTGGSVSTLTIQRTQQEDSAVYLCASSVWGVLGYGYTFGSGTRLTVV.

In nucleotides, the CDR3 is TGCAGCGTTGTTCTAGCGGGAGGGGATACGCAGTATTTT. Translated: CSVVLAGGDTQYF. The rearrangement links TRBV29-1 to TRBJ2-3; TRBD2 matches 12 bases. Looked up from germline, CDR1 is SQVTM and CDR2 is ANQGSEA. V lost 4 bases, J lost 6 bases, and 2 bases stayed unmatched. The CDR3 spans 13 residues.

This sequence joins TRBV6-6 and TRBJ2-7; D not certain. This CDR3 is built from 11 residues. CDR1 and CDR2 from the germline V gene are MNHNY and SVGAGI (reference sequence). V was trimmed by 7 bases and J by 5 bases, leaving 9 bases between them. Here the CDR3 reads CASTSPHEQYF. CDR3 DNA sequence: TGTGCCAGCACTTCTCCCCACGAGCAGTACTTC.

The gene calls are TRBV7-9 and TRBJ2-5, with D possibly TRBD2 on 5 matching bases. V was clipped by 2 bases and J by 4 bases, with 14 bases between them. CDR3 length: 15 amino acids. The germline gives CDR1 SEHNR, CDR2 FQNEAQ (reference sequence). The CDR3 is CASSLTLARVETQYF. CDR3 nucleotide sequence: TGTGCCAGCAGCTTAACCCTAGCCCGGGTAGAGACCCAGTACTTC. The entire variable domain, with the rest obtained from reference TRBV7-9 and TRBJ2-5, is as follows: DTGVSQNPRHKITKRGQNVTFRCDPISEHNRLYWYRQTLGQGPEFLTYFQNEAQLEKSRLLSDRFSAERPKGSFSTLEIQRTEQGDSAMYLCASSLTLARVETQYFGPGTRLLVL.

The chain employs TRBV7-2 and TRBJ2-3, with TRBD2 identical over 8 bases. Germline V CDR1 and CDR2: SGHTA, FQGNSA. The junction had 9 bases not matched to a gene; V was cut back by 4 bases and J by 6 bases. The CDR3 is made up of 15 amino acids. CDR3 nucleotide sequence: TGTGCCAGCAGCTCTCTGGGGACTAGACCCGATACGCAGTATTTT. Residues: CASSSLGTRPDTQYF.

The gene calls are TRBV7-3 and TRBJ2-1; 11 bases agree with TRBD2. The CDR3 spans 18 residues. Germline V CDR1 and CDR2: SGHTA, FQGTGA. The J segment lost 2 bases and the V segment lost 2 bases, leaving 8 bases of the junction unmatched. CDR3 region: CASSLPGTSGHTYNEQFF. The CDR3 DNA reads as TGTGCCAGCAGCTTACCCGGGACTAGCGGCCACACCTACAATGAGCAGTTCTTC. The whole variable domain, remainder taken from reference TRBV7-3 and TRBJ2-1, is GAGVSQTPSNKVTEKGKYVELRCDPISGHTALYWYRQSLGQGPEFLIYFQGTGAADDSGLPNDRFFAVRPEGSVSTLKIQRTERGDSAVYLCASSLPGTSGHTYNEQFFGPGTRLTVL.